The sample holds one count of the clone carrying this TCR beta chain. In the authors' workflow: Reference gene primer amplification in the assay estimated nucleated cell counts. TCRdb keeps only in-frame clones here, not all; method: immunoSEQ multiplex PCR. For V, J and clone size, that table is used; D and trimming come from the DNA. The sample includes approximately 20,000 clones, approximately 83% of them seen just once. The data are from a study of blood T cell repertoires in COVID-19. Turning to the study itself: The United States, Italy and Spain were the sources of the acute and convalescent COVID-19 samples. Sources were T cells, B-cell-depleted T cells, or PBMCs; the material itself was cDNA or gDNA.

V trimming: 8 bases; J trimming: 0 bases; junction bases outside the gene matches: 9. This CDR3 region has 17 residues. Germline assignment: CDR1 LGHNA and CDR2 YNFKEQ. The clonotype comes from a human donor in a cohort sampled during active COVID-19. Source material: peripheral blood. This chain uses TRBV4-2 with TRBJ2-6, with 8 bases fitting TRBD1. In DNA form, the CDR3 reads TGTGCCAGCTCAGAGACAGGGGACAACTCTGGGGCCAACGTCCTGACTTTC. As protein: CASSETGDNSGANVLTF.